Described below is a single TCR beta chain sequence and its context. Here immunoSEQ multiplex PCR was the method, and the copy in TCRdb shows in-frame clones only, minus some. This sample carries around 200,000 clones, under 90% of them seen once, and the ten largest clones take roughly 4.5%. The data originate from a study of blood T cell repertoires in COVID-19. The CDR3 loop spans 15 amino acids. Trimming took 3 bases from V and 1 from J, leaving 13 bases between them. Germline CDR1 and CDR2: SEHNR and FQNEAQ (reference sequence). Sequencing was carried out using peripheral blood. The chain combines TRBV7-9 with TRBJ2-7, with D possibly being TRBD1 (6 bases). This receptor was obtained from a man between 45 and 60 years old with acute or convalescent COVID-19. The CDR3 sequence: CASSFTDRMSYEQYF. The DNA of the CDR3 is TGTGCCAGCAGCTTTACCGACAGGATGTCCTACGAGCAGTACTTC.